Below, one TCR beta chain is given with its context. Its target is not known. Trimming removed 3 bases at V and 2 bases at J, with 8 bases between. Germline lookup yields CDR1 SGHAT and CDR2 FQNNGV. The CDR3 contains 14 residues. The sample belongs to a study of CD8 T cells in ankylosing spondylitis. Each CDR3 protein is one row after TCRdb ran MiXCR on the 5' RACE reads. Altogether more than 100,000 distinct CDR3 sequences are present, roughly 17% being singletons, with the ten largest covering 30% to 35%. General study findings and limits: A TCR beta motif made of under 10 highly homologous variants seemed typical of ankylosing spondylitis blood.

This TCR was sampled from a male donor with ankylosing spondylitis. The J gene is TRBJ2-1, the V gene TRBV11-2, with D perhaps TRBD2 (6 bases). Sequencing was done on a sample of blood, either unsorted or a sorted T cell fraction (not recorded which). CDR3 coding DNA: TGTGCCAGCAGCTTGACTAGACCCTACAATGAGCAGTTCTTC. It yields the protein CASSLTRPYNEQFF.